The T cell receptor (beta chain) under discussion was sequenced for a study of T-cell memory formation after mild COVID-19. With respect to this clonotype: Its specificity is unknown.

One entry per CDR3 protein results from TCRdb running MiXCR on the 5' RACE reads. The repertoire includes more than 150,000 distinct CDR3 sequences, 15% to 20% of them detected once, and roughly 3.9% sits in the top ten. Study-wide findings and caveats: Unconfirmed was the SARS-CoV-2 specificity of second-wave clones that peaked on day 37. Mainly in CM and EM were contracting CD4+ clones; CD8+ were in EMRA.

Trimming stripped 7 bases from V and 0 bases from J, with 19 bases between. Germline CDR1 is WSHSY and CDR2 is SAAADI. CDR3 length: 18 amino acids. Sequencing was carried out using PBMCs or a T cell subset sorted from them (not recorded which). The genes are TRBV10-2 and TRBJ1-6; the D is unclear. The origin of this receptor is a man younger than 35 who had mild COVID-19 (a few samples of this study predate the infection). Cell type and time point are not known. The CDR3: CASTNGPLRSSYNSPLHF. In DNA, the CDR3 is TGCGCCAGCACCAATGGGCCTTTAAGAAGCTCCTATAATTCACCCCTCCACTTT.